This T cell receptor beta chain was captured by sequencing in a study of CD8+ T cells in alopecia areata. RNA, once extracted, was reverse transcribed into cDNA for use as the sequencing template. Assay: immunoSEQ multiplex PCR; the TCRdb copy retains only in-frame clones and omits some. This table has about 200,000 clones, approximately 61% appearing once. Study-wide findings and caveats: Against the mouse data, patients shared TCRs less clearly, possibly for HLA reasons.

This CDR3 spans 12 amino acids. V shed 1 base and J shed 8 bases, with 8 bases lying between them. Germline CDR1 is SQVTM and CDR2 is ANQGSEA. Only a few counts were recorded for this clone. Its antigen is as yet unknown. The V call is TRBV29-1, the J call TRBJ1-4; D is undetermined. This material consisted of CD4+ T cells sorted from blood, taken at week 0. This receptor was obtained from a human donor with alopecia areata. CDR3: CSVEVRPEKLFF. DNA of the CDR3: TGCAGCGTTGAAGTTCGGCCCGAAAAACTGTTTTTT.